A selection of T cell receptor beta chains follows, all from one sample in a study of control samples from healthy donors and cancer patients. Here immunoSEQ multiplex PCR was the method, and the copy in TCRdb shows in-frame clones only, minus some. The sample has about 140,000 clones, just over 85% seen once. Sequencing was carried out using blood. These receptors were obtained from a young man in good health. The CDR3 runs from the conserved cysteine through the conserved F or W. D genes are given only for firm matches. Part of the rows lack a size; the others show once, few, many or a class for expanded clones.

j_gene: TRBJ1-3
v_gene: TRBV30
abundance: .
d_gene: .
CDR3aa: CAWSSSGNTIYF
CDR3nt: TGTGCCTGGAGCAGCTCTGGAAACACCATATATTTT

j_gene: TRBJ2-7
v_gene: TRBV19
abundance: .
d_gene: .
CDR3aa: CASSSQTYEQYF
CDR3nt: TGTGCCAGTAGTTCACAGACCTACGAGCAGTACTTC

j_gene: TRBJ2-1
v_gene: TRBV19
abundance: .
d_gene: .
CDR3aa: CASRTTTYNEQFF
CDR3nt: TGTGCCAGTAGAACCACCACCTACAATGAGCAGTTCTTC

j_gene: TRBJ2-3
v_gene: TRBV7-9
abundance: .
d_gene: TRBD2
CDR3aa: CASSSGLAALDTQYF
CDR3nt: TGTGCCAGCAGCTCCGGACTAGCGGCCCTAGATACGCAGTATTTT

j_gene: TRBJ1-1
v_gene: TRBV11-1
abundance: .
d_gene: TRBD1
CDR3aa: CASSYRGPDTEAFF
CDR3nt: TGTGCCAGCAGCTACAGGGGGCCGGACACTGAAGCTTTCTTT

j_gene: TRBJ1-5
v_gene: TRBV6-6
abundance: .
d_gene: .
CDR3aa: CASSYFDSSNQPQHF
CDR3nt: TGTGCCAGCAGTTACTTCGACAGCAGCAATCAGCCCCAGCATTTT

j_gene: TRBJ1-2
v_gene: TRBV27
abundance: .
d_gene: .
CDR3aa: CASSSQGNGYTF
CDR3nt: TGTGCCAGCAGTTCACAGGGAAATGGCTACACCTTC

j_gene: TRBJ2-7
v_gene: TRBV24-1
abundance: .
d_gene: TRBD1
CDR3aa: CATSDPTGAGEQYF
CDR3nt: TGTGCCACCAGTGACCCGACAGGGGCGGGCGAGCAGTACTTC

j_gene: TRBJ2-3
v_gene: TRBV6-2/TRBV6-3
abundance: .
d_gene: TRBD2
CDR3aa: CASSIAGGTDTQYF
CDR3nt: TGTGCCAGCAGCATAGCGGGGGGCACAGATACGCAGTATTTT

j_gene: TRBJ2-3
v_gene: TRBV13
abundance: once
d_gene: .
CDR3aa: CASSLVDSGPDTQYF
CDR3nt: TGTGCCAGCAGCTTAGTTGATAGCGGCCCAGATACGCAGTATTTT

j_gene: TRBJ1-1
v_gene: TRBV2
abundance: .
d_gene: .
CDR3aa: CASSPNRVLNTEAFF
CDR3nt: TGTGCCAGCAGCCCCAACAGGGTTTTGAACACTGAAGCTTTCTTT

j_gene: TRBJ2-1
v_gene: TRBV28
abundance: .
d_gene: .
CDR3aa: CASSPPPGTLYNEQFF
CDR3nt: TGTGCCAGCAGTCCCCCTCCCGGGACTCTCTACAATGAGCAGTTCTTC

j_gene: TRBJ1-1
v_gene: TRBV7-3
abundance: .
d_gene: .
CDR3aa: CASSLTLGDEAFF
CDR3nt: TGTGCCAGCAGCTTAACGTTGGGTGATGAAGCTTTCTTT

j_gene: TRBJ2-7
v_gene: TRBV12-3/TRBV12-4
abundance: .
d_gene: .
CDR3aa: CASSSGYEQYF
CDR3nt: TGTGCCAGCAGTAGCGGCTACGAGCAGTACTTC

j_gene: TRBJ2-4
v_gene: TRBV5-1
abundance: .
d_gene: TRBD2
CDR3aa: CASSLDGGAGDIQYF
CDR3nt: TGCGCCAGCAGCTTGGACGGGGGGGCCGGGGACATTCAGTACTTC